The source of this T cell receptor beta chain is a study of blood T cell repertoires in COVID-19. Study background: Samples taken during acute and convalescent COVID-19 were collected in the United States, Italy and Spain. The cDNA or gDNA used as material had been derived from T cells, B-cell-depleted T cells, or PBMCs.

Original analysis: Estimation of nucleated cell counts relied on the amplification of reference gene primers. The assay was immunoSEQ multiplex PCR, and TCRdb's table has in-frame clones only and misses some. The D gene and trimming were derived from the DNA, and the V and J assignments and clone size from that table. The table records tens of thousands of clones, approximately 74% of them present only once. Recruited during active infection, patients (from Seattle) were subsequently followed longitudinally. A few counts support this clone. Germline V gene sequence: CDR1 ENHRY, CDR2 SYGVKD. V lost 2 bases and J 3 bases, leaving 7 bases between the germline ends. The CDR3 extends over 13 amino acids.

Specimen: peripheral blood. V usage is TRBV10-3 and J usage is TRBJ1-1; D is unclear. The receptor was isolated from a man in his sixties or seventies with COVID-19, enrolled during active disease. The DNA for the CDR3 is TGTGCCATCAGTGAGCGGGGTGACACTGAAGCTTTCTTT. Amino acid sequence: CAISERGDTEAFF.